This T cell receptor beta chain derives from a study of human T cells and chemical hapten exposure. About the study: Patches with 0.01% DPC went on the upper back, and the tests were read at 6 days. Alopecia areata, totalis or universalis was found in mostly female patients.

During construction of the library, unique molecular identifiers were attached to individual cDNA molecules for quantitative, reproducible TCR counting. TCRdb fed the RACE reads into MiXCR, producing one record per CDR3 protein. The data contain some 340,000 distinct CDR3 sequences, approximately 6.3% of them singletons. This clonotype was detected many times. The time point denotes: patch test 1, 2 weeks after DPC sensitization. Treatment indicated: therapeutic diphenylcyclopropenone sensitization with weekly scalp DPC. Donors were 18 to 70-year-old alopecia patients suitable for DPC. Per germline, CDR1 MGHRA and CDR2 YSYEKL. V dropped 1 base and J dropped 5; count of bases not matched to a gene: 5. This CDR3 has 16 amino acids.

This sequence was found in a woman under 30 with alopecia areata. Some clones in this sample may be carry-over from other donors' samples. Sequenced material: whole blood, taken in connection with sensitization to the hapten diphenylcyclopropenone (DPC). The rearrangement uses TRBV4-1 and TRBJ1-6; 7 positions agree with TRBD1. The CDR3 DNA reads TGCGCCAGCAGCCAAGTGGCGGGACAGAATAATTCACCCCTCCACTTT. Translation: CASSQVAGQNNSPLHF.